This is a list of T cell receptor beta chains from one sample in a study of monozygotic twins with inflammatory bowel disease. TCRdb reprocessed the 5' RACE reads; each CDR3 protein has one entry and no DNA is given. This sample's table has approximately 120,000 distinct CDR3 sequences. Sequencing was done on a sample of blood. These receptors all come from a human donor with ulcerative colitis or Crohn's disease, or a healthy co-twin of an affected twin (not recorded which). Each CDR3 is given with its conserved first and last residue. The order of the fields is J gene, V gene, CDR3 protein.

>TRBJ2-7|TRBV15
CATSRDDGRQYF
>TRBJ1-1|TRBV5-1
CVSSLRDRHTEAFF
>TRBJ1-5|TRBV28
CASSRGPGGQPQHF
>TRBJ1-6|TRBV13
CASSPDRNSPLHF
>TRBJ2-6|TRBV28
CASSRQGAYGANVLTF
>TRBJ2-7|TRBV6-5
CASRRGTAYEQYF
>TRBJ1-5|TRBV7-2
CASSLRPWGGNQPQHF
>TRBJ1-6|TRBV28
CASRATVVRSYNSPLHF
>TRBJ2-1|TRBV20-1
CSARGTYGTPAYNEQFF
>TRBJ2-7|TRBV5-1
CASRPTGHRDEQYF
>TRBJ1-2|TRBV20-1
CSAPGQGGAYGYTF
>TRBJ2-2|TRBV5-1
CASSSTTVGELFF
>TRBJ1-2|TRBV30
CAWSEDTLGYTF
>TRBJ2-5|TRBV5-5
CASSFPPGHQETQYF
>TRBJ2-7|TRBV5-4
CASSLECHIAAYEQYF
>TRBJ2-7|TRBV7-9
CASSQTTGRTYEQYF
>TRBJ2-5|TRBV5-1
CASSPWREGQETQYF
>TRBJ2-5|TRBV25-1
CASSNLGQGAEETQYF
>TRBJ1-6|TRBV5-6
CASSLERRGDNSPLHF
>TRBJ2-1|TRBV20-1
CSARVASGKNRGYNEQFF
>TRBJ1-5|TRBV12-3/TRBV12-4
CASSRHGGQPQHF
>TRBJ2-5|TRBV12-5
CASGFSASGLETQYF
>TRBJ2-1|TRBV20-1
CSARDGRVSYNEQFF
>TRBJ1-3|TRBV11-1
CASSLVDLYRGRSGNTIYF
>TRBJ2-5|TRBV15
CATIPDAGLAGEETQYF
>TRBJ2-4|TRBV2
CASRAGTAIAKNIQYF
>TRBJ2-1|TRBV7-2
CASSSQNYNEQFF
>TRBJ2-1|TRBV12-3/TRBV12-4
CASSGPSLAGGSSYNEQFF
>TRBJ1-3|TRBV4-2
CASSQSLGQGTGNTIYF
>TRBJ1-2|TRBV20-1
CSAIANYGYTF
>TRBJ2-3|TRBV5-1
CASSLWGGQGPDTQYF
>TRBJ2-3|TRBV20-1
CSAKGSPATDTQYF
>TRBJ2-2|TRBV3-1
CASSQAFTGELFF
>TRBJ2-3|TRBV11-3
CASSLGSRVLAGTDTQYF
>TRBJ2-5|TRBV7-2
CASSLGAEETQYF
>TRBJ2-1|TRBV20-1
CSAQLSGSGANEQFF
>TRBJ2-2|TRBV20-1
CSAVQGAESTGELFF
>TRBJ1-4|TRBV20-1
CSAPDRVGEKLFF
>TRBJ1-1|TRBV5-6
CASSFISQGTMNTEAFF
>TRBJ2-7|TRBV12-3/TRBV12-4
CASSQASEQYF
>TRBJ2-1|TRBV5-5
CASSLEVRGSYNEQFF
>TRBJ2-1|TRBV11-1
CASSPPRDRVSQGNKVLF
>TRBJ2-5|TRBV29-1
CSVARDRAQETQYF
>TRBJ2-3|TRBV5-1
CASSSGTGKIAGYF
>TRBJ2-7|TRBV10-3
CAIRGPGSYEQYF
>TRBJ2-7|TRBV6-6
CASQETYEQYF
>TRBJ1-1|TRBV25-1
CASSESWTGGSLSEAFF
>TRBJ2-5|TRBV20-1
CSAQGKQETQYF
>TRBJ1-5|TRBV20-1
CSAISFSGDQPQHF
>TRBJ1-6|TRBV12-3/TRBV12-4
CASSFSQGRGNSPLHF
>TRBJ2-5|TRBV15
CATSRDRGVWKETQYF
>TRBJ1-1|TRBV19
CASSMGRGLDTEAFF
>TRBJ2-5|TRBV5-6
CASSFGAAPPTETQYF
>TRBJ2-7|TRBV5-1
CASSPGQTYEQYF
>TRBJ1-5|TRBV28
CASSFPLQPQHF